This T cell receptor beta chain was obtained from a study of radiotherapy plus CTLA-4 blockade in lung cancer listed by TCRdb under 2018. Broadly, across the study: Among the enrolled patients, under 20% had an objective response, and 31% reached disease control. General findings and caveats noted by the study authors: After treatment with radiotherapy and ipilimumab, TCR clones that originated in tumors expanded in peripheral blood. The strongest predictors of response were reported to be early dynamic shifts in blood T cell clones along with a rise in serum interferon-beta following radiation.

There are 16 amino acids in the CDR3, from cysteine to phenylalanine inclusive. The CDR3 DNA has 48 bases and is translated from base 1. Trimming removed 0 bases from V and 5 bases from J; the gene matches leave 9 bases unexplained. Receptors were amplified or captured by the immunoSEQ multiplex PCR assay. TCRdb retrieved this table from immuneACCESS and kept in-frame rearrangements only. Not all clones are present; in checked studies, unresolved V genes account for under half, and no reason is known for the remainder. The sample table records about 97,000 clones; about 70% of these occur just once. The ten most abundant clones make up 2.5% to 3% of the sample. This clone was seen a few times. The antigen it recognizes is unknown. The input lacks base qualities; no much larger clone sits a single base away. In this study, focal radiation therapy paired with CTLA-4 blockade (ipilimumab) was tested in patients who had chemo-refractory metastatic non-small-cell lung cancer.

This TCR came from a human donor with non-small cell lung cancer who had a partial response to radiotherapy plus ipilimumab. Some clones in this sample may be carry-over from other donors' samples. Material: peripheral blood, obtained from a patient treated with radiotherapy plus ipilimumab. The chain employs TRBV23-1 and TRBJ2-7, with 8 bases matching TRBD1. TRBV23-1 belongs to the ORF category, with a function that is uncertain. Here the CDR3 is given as CASSQSTGQGRHEQYF. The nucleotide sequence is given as TGCGCCAGCAGTCAATCGACTGGACAGGGTCGGCACGAGCAGTACTTC.